The next 8 T cell receptor beta chains were all read from a single sample in a study of cytomegalovirus exposure and HLA in healthy donors. With 60 Vbeta and 13 Jbeta primers, the PCR was carried out. Only in-frame clones appear in the TCRdb table, and some are missing; sequencing was by immunoSEQ multiplex PCR. The table has about 120,000 clones, over 65% seen once. What was sequenced was PBMCs. These TCRs come from a man aged 25 to 40 in good health and CMV-seropositive.

The chain joins TRBV15 to TRBJ2-5; 13 bases fit TRBD2. J was trimmed by 1 base and V by 7 bases; bases with no gene match: 3. Germline CDR1 is LNHNV and CDR2 is YYDKDF (reference sequence). This CDR3 region has 15 residues. The CDR3 loop reads CATTGTSGAQETQYF. In DNA, the CDR3 is TGTGCCACCACCGGGACTAGCGGGGCCCAAGAGACCCAGTACTTC.

The rearrangement links TRBV6-5 to TRBJ2-5, with D maybe TRBD1 (5 bases). From germline, CDR1 is MNHEY and CDR2 SVGAGI. Trimming shortened V by 5 bases and J by 4 bases, and 14 bases separated the two germline ends. This CDR3 region has 14 residues. Written as DNA, the CDR3 is TGTGCCAGCAGTCCGGGCGCAGGGCGAGAGACCCAGTACTTC. It yields the protein CASSPGAGRETQYF.

The chain recombines TRBV27 with TRBJ2-7; a weak D match, TRBD2 (6 bases). Trimming took 0 bases from V and 3 from J, leaving 18 bases between them. This CDR3 spans 17 amino acids. Germline V gene sequence: CDR1 MNHEY, CDR2 SMNVEV (reference sequence). Here the CDR3 DNA reads TGTGCCAGCAGTTTATCGGGATTCAAGGGGACTTTCTACGAGCAGTACTTC. Translated, it gives CASSLSGFKGTFYEQYF.

The V gene is TRBV7-2, the J gene TRBJ1-5; no definite D call. Germline V lookup: CDR1 SGHTA, CDR2 FQGNSA. Trimming removed 0 bases from V and 0 bases from J, with 9 bases in between. The CDR3 runs to 16 residues. The CDR3 here is CASSLAGLYSNQPQHF. Here the CDR3 DNA reads TGTGCCAGCAGCTTAGCGGGCCTTTATAGCAATCAGCCCCAGCATTTT.

The V call is TRBV11-1, the J call TRBJ1-1; 7 nucleotides agree with TRBD1. This CDR3 has 15 amino acids. Germline assignment: CDR1 SGHAT and CDR2 FQDESV (reference sequence). Trimming removed 4 bases from V and 5 bases from J; junction bases left unmatched: 10. This CDR3 is CASSSDRVLGTEAFF. DNA for the CDR3: TGTGCCAGCAGCTCAGACAGGGTCCTTGGGACTGAAGCTTTCTTT.

This clone has just one count. This chain joins TRBV5-8 and TRBJ2-7; 8 bases are shared with TRBD2. V dropped 6 bases and J dropped 9; count of bases not matched to a gene: 14. This CDR3 spans 14 amino acids. The germline CDR1 and CDR2 sequences are SGHTS and YDEGEE. This CDR3 is CASTPTSGRTGQYF. In DNA, the CDR3 is TGTGCCAGCACCCCGACCAGCGGGAGAACAGGGCAGTACTTC.

This chain links TRBV10-3 with TRBJ2-3; 11 bases fit TRBD1. The V segment lost 6 bases and the J segment 4 bases; nucleotides outside the gene matches: 6. There are 15 residues in the CDR3. CDR1 is ENHRY and CDR2 is SYGVKD in the germline V gene. The DNA of the CDR3 is TGTGCCATCAGGAGGGGACAGGGGGAGGCAGATACGCAGTATTTT. It specifies CAIRRGQGEADTQYF.

This clone was detected a few times. The rearrangement uses TRBV7-9 and TRBJ2-7; the match to TRBD1 covers 7 bases. The J segment lost 1 base and the V segment lost 1 base, leaving 4 bases of the junction unmatched. This CDR3 has 15 amino acids. Germline CDR1 reads SEHNR; CDR2 reads FQNEAQ (reference sequence). CDR3 DNA sequence: TGTGCCAGCAGCTTAGTCGGGACAGCTTCCTACGAGCAGTACTTC. Its protein product is CASSLVGTASYEQYF. Filled out from reference TRBV7-9 and TRBJ2-7, the complete variable domain reads DTGVSQNPRHKITKRGQNVTFRCDPISEHNRLYWYRQTLGQGPEFLTYFQNEAQLEKSRLLSDRFSAERPKGSFSTLEIQRTEQGDSAMYLCASSLVGTASYEQYFGPGTRLTVT.